This TCR beta chain was identified during a study of Ad26.COV2.S vaccination and SARS-CoV-2 variants. Overall study context: The study gave Ad26.COV2.S intramuscularly, once or twice 56 days apart.

Trimming took 7 bases from V and 5 from J; bases not matched to a gene: 7. In germline, CDR1 is MDHEN, CDR2 SYDVKM. CDR3 length: 13 residues. Treatment meaning: roughly 19 received Ad26.COV2.S at low or high dose, single or two shots; 5 received placebo; per-sample allocation not given. Repertoires come from day 63 after the first vaccine or placebo injection. Clones were sequenced by immunoSEQ multiplex PCR, and TCRdb holds only the in-frame ones, with some missing. The sample yields about 350,000 clones, about 89% seen once. The specimen comprised peripheral blood, sampled in a trial of Ad26.COV2.S vaccine versus placebo. This TCR was sampled from a person aged 18-65 years who received the Ad26.COV2.S COVID-19 vaccine or a placebo. The V and J genes are TRBV28 and TRBJ2-5; 7 nucleotides align to TRBD2. CDR3 sequence reads: CASIEGGEETQYF. CDR3 DNA: TGTGCCAGCATTGAGGGAGGGGAGGAGACCCAGTACTTC. The full variable domain, its missing parts supplied by reference TRBV28 and TRBJ2-5, is DVKVTQSSRYLVKRTGEKVFLECVQDMDHENMFWYRQDPGLGLRLIYFSYDVKMKEKGDIPEGYSVSREKKERFSLILESASTNQTSMYLCASIEGGEETQYFGPGTRLLVL.